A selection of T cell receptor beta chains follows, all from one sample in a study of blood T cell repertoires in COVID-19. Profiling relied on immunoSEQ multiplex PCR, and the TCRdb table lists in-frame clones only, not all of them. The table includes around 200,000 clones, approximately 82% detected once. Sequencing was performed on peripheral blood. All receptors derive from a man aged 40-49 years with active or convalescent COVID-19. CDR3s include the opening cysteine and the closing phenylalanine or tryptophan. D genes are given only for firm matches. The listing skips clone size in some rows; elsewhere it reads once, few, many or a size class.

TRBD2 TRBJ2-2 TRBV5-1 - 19 TGCGCCAGCAGCTTGTCAGTGGGGGGACTAGCAGCGAACACCGGGGAGCTGTTTTTT CASSLSVGGLAANTGELFF
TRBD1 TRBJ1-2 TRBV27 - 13 TGTGCCAGCAGTGGAGAGACAGGGGGCCCTCCCCACTTC CASSGETGGPPHF
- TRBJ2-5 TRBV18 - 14 TGTGCCAGCTCACCCCAGGGTCGGTCCGAGACCCAGTACTTC CASSPQGRSETQYF
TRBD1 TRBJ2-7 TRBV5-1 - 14 TGCGCCAGCAGCTTTAGACAGGGGCAAGACGAGCAGTACTTC CASSFRQGQDEQYF
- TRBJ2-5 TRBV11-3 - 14 TGTGCCAGCAGCTTTTACAGGGATCAAGAGACCCAGTACTTC CASSFYRDQETQYF
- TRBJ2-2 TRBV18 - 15 TGTGCCAGCTCACCAAGCGGGCTGAACACCGGGGAGCTGTTTTTT CASSPSGLNTGELFF
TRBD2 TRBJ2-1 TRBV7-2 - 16 TGTGCCAGCAGCTCGCGCGCGGGAGGGGGTAGGGATGAGCAGTTCTTC CASSSRAGGGRDEQFF
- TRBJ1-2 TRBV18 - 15 TGTGCCAGCTCCCCCCCCGGACAGAATAACTATGGCTACACCTTC CASSPPGQNNYGYTF
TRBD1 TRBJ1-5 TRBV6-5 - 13 TGTGCCAGCAGACCGACAGGGAATCAGCCCCAGCATTTT CASRPTGNQPQHF
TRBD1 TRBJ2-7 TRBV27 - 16 TGTGCCAGCAGTTTAATAGCCGGGACAGGCTCCTACGAGCAGTACTTC CASSLIAGTGSYEQYF
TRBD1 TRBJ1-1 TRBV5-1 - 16 TGCGCCAGCAGGGGGGGCCTACAGGGGTCCAACACTGAAGCTTTCTTT CASRGGLQGSNTEAFF
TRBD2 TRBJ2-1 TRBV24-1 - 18 TGTGCCACCAGTGATCAGCCGGGACTAGCGGCCGAATTCAATGAGCAGTTCTTC CATSDQPGLAAEFNEQFF
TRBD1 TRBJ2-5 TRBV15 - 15 TGTGCCACCAGCAGAGGGGGACAGGGGCGAGAGACCCAGTACTTC CATSRGGQGRETQYF
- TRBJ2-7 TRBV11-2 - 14 TGTGCCAGCAGCGGGGGGACAGTATCCTACGAGCAGTACTTC CASSGGTVSYEQYF
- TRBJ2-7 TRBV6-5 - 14 TGTGCCAGCAGGATGGGGCAAAAGGGGTACGAGCAGTACTTC CASRMGQKGYEQYF
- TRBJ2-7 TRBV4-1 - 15 TGCGCCAGCAGCCAGTCACCGGGAAAGGTTTACGAGCAGTACTTC CASSQSPGKVYEQYF
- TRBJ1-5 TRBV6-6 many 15 TGTGCCAGCAGTAGACCCGGGGGTCGGGATCAGCCCCAGCATTTT CASSRPGGRDQPQHF